This T cell receptor beta chain stems from a study of neurological immune-mediated disorders. The method for making cDNA was 5'RACE, and it used 10-nucleotide random UMIs. TCRdb fed the 5' RACE reads into MiXCR, producing one record per CDR3 protein. The table includes fewer than 110,000 distinct CDR3 sequences, more than 10% detected once. The time point: longitudinal time-point 3. V lost 3 bases and J 3 bases, leaving 14 bases between the germline ends. Germline CDR1 reads SNHLY; CDR2 reads FYNNEI. The CDR3 runs to 15 residues. This clonotype came up many times. Material: PBMCs. The clonotype comes from a female donor with HTLV-1-associated myelopathy (HAM/TSP). The rearrangement uses TRBV2 and TRBJ1-1; D gene ambiguous. Written as DNA, the CDR3 is TGTGCCAGCAGTGAGAGACCCCGCGAGGACACTGAAGCTTTCTTT. It specifies CASSERPREDTEAFF. Using reference TRBV2 and TRBJ1-1 for the parts outside the CDR3, the full variable domain is EPEVTQTPSHQVTQMGQEVILRCVPISNHLYFYWYRQILGQKVEFLVSFYNNEISEKSEIFDDQFSVERPDGSNFTLKIRSTKLEDSAMYFCASSERPREDTEAFFGQGTRLTVV.